One and the same sample provided the 24 T cell receptor beta chains below, sequenced in a study of T cells expressing NK-cell markers. TCRdb reprocessed the 5' RACE reads, with one entry per CDR3 protein and no DNA. This sample contains approximately 170,000 distinct CDR3 sequences. Sequenced: blood T cells: a sorted CD56 or NKG2C T cell subset, CD4+ or CD8+ T cells, or bulk PBMC T cells (not recorded which). The source is a man aged 18-75 years in good health.

This rearrangement joins TRBV21-1 to TRBJ2-5; TCRdb lists TRBD2, though no DNA is available to test this call. TRBV21-1 is a known pseudogene. The CDR3 contains 17 residues. This chain's CDR3 is CASSNMPSGGDRETQYF.

V is TRBV5-6 and J is TRBJ2-1. The germline V gene encodes CDR1 SGHDT and CDR2 YYEEEE. The CDR3 covers 14 residues. The CDR3: CASSISATYNEQFF.

The J gene is TRBJ2-1, the V gene TRBV5-1; TCRdb's D call, TRBD2, is unchecked because there is no DNA. Per the germline V gene, CDR1 is SGHRS and CDR2 is YFSETQ. This CDR3 is built from 16 residues. The CDR3 spells CASSAAGLSSYNEQFF.

The V and J genes are TRBV7-9 and TRBJ2-7; TCRdb returns TRBD2, unconfirmable since there is no DNA. The CDR3 is 13 residues long. The V gene's germline CDR1 is SEHNR and CDR2 FQNEAQ (reference sequence). This CDR3 reads CASHPGPLHEQYF.

The chain carries TRBV24-1 and TRBJ1-5; checking the TCRdb D call of TRBD1 is not possible without DNA. The V gene's germline CDR1 is KGHDR and CDR2 SFDVKD. CDR3 length: 14 amino acids. CDR3 sequence: CATSDRAPLGPQHF.

The chain uses TRBV29-1 and TRBJ1-2; checking the TCRdb D call of TRBD1 is not possible without DNA. The CDR3 totals 13 residues. In germline, CDR1 is SQVTM, CDR2 ANQGSEA. This CDR3 is CSAPLAGAYGYTF.

CDR3 residues: CASKLAANEQFF. This chain joins TRBV7-9 and TRBJ2-1; checking the TCRdb D call of TRBD2 is not possible without DNA. CDR1 is SEHNR and CDR2 is FQNEAQ in the germline V gene (reference sequence). The CDR3 is made up of 12 amino acids. The full variable domain, completed using reference TRBV7-9 and TRBJ2-1, is DTGVSQNPRHKITKRGQNVTFRCDPISEHNRLYWYRQTLGQGPEFLTYFQNEAQLEKSRLLSDRFSAERPKGSFSTLEIQRTEQGDSAMYLCASKLAANEQFFGPGTRLTVL.

This sequence joins TRBV12-3 or TRBV12-4 and TRBJ2-3; the TRBD1 assignment by TCRdb is unverifiable without DNA. The CDR3 consists of 15 residues. The CDR3: CASLLGQTNTDTQYF.

This clonotype shows up as medium-sized by frequency. The chain carries TRBV13 and TRBJ2-3; TCRdb's assignment of TRBD2 cannot be checked, as there is no DNA. Germline assignment: CDR1 PRHDT and CDR2 FYEKMQ (reference sequence). The CDR3 has 16 amino acids. This CDR3 is CASSSGTSWNTDTQYF.

The chain couples TRBV6-1 to TRBJ1-2; the TCRdb D gene call, TRBD1, has no DNA to confirm it. Germline V gene lookup returns CDR1 MNHNS and CDR2 SASEGT. The CDR3 length is 13 residues. The chain's CDR3 is CATPRVNNYGYTF.

The chain is built from TRBV5-4 and TRBJ2-1; TCRdb picks TRBD2, but there is no DNA to check that call. The germline gives CDR1 SGHNT, CDR2 YYREEE (reference sequence). The CDR3 contains 15 residues. CDR3 sequence: CASSRSEGWYNEQFF. The whole variable domain, remainder taken from reference TRBV5-4 and TRBJ2-1, is ETGVTQSPTHLIKTRGQQVTLRCSSQSGHNTVSWYQQALGQGPQFIFQYYREEENGRGNFPPRFSGLQFPNYSSELNVNALELDDSALYLCASSRSEGWYNEQFFGPGTRLTVL.

The V call is TRBV12-3 or TRBV12-4, the J call TRBJ1-2. The CDR3 length is 12 residues. The CDR3: CASSHGNYGYTF.

The rearrangement joins TRBV4-1 to TRBJ2-5. CDR1 MGHRA and CDR2 YSYEKL come from the germline V gene. This CDR3 comprises 15 residues. The chain's CDR3 is CASSQADRIQETQYF.

The rearrangement joins TRBV24-1 to TRBJ2-7; checking the TCRdb D call of TRBD1 is not possible without DNA. Germline V gene sequence: CDR1 KGHDR, CDR2 SFDVKD. This CDR3 comprises 13 residues. The CDR3 sequence is CATQGARTYEQYF.

The genes are TRBV6-1 and TRBJ1-1; TCRdb selects TRBD1, and the lack of DNA leaves this call unchecked. Per the germline V gene, CDR1 is MNHNS and CDR2 is SASEGT. CDR3 size: 14 residues. This CDR3 is CASMSTGLNTEAFF.

The chain uses TRBV27 and TRBJ2-3; the TCRdb D gene call, TRBD2, has no DNA to confirm it. This CDR3 is 15 amino acids long. Germline CDR1 MNHEY, CDR2 SMNVEV (reference sequence). The CDR3 region is CASREAGLLADTQYF.

CDR3 sequence reads: CASSVEGAGGHNEQFF. The V and J genes are TRBV9 and TRBJ2-1; TCRdb returns TRBD2, unconfirmable since there is no DNA. Germline CDR1 and CDR2: SGDLS and YYNGEE. The CDR3 covers 16 residues.

The CDR3 protein is CASSLAGPWGYEQYF. The chain is built from TRBV27 and TRBJ2-7; TCRdb outputs TRBD2, but without DNA this stays unchecked. Germline V gives CDR1 MNHEY, CDR2 SMNVEV (reference sequence). CDR3 length: 15 residues.

This chain links TRBV11-2 with TRBJ1-4; checking the TCRdb D call of TRBD1 is not possible without DNA. In germline, CDR1 is SGHAT, CDR2 FQNNGV. This CDR3 spans 15 amino acids. CDR3: CASSLVGRTNEKLFF.

This chain links TRBV7-2 with TRBJ2-5; no DNA is available, so the TRBD2 call from TCRdb remains unchecked. This CDR3 is 16 amino acids long. Germline CDR1 reads SGHTA; CDR2 reads FQGNSA. The CDR3 here is CASSQTSGYYQETQYF. The full variable domain, in which reference TRBV7-2 and TRBJ2-5 provide the parts outside the CDR3, is GAGVSQSPSNKVTEKGKDVELRCDPISGHTALYWYRQSLGQGLEFLIYFQGNSAPDKSGLPSDRFSAERTGGSVSTLTIQRTQQEDSAVYLCASSQTSGYYQETQYFGPGTRLLVL.

This sequence joins TRBV25-1 and TRBJ1-1. The length of the CDR3 is 13 residues. Germline V gives CDR1 MGHDK, CDR2 SYGVNS. CDR3 amino acids: CASSELKYTEAFF.

V and J are TRBV9 and TRBJ1-2; without DNA, the TCRdb call of TRBD1 cannot be checked. This CDR3 has 14 residues. Germline CDR1 is SGDLS and CDR2 is YYNGEE. This CDR3 reads CASSVGQGGYGYTF.

The chain employs TRBV5-6 and TRBJ2-6; the TRBD1 assignment by TCRdb is unverifiable without DNA. Germline CDR1 reads SGHDT; CDR2 reads YYEEEE. CDR3 size: 19 residues. CDR3 sequence reads: CASSFRGAGAYSGANVLTF.

The rearrangement links TRBV7-8 to TRBJ2-7; TCRdb names TRBD1, which stays unverified in the absence of DNA. This CDR3 is built from 13 residues. Germline V lookup: CDR1 SGHVS, CDR2 FQNEAQ. This CDR3 reads CATGSGQTYEQYF.